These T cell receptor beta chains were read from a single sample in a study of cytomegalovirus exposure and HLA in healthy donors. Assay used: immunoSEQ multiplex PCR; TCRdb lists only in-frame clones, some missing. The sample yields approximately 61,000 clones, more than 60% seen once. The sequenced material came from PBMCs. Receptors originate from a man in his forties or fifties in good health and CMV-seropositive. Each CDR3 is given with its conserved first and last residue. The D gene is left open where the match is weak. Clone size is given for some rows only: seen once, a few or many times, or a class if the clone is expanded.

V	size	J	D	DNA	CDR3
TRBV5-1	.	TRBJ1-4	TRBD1	TGCGCCAGCAGCTCCACAGGGGTCGCCGGCGAAAAACTGTTTTTT	CASSSTGVAGEKLFF
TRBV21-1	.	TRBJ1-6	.	TGTGCTCACAGGGGCCGACCCCTCCACTTT	CAHRGRPLHF
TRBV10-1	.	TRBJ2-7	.	TGCGCCAGCAGCCCGGGTTCCCTCGAGCAGTACTTC	CASSPGSLEQYF
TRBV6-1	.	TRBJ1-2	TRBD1	TGTGCCACGAACAGGGCCCCAGGGGGCTATGGCTACACCTTC	CATNRAPGGYGYTF
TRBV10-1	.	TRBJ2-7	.	TGCGCCAGCAGTAGACTACCGAACTACGAGCAGTACTTC	CASSRLPNYEQYF
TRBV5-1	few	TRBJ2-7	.	TGCGCCAGCAGCTCACGGACAGACTACGAGCAGTACTTC	CASSSRTDYEQYF
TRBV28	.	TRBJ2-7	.	TGTGCCAGCAGTCCCCATAGGGGTGGTTCCTACGAGCAGTACTTC	CASSPHRGGSYEQYF
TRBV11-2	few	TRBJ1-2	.	TGTGCCAGCAGCCTACGGGTTTATAACTATGGCTACACCTTC	CASSLRVYNYGYTF
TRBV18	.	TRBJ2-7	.	TGTGCCAGCTCACCGGTGCGCGGGGGCGGACTAGACGAGCAGTACTTC	CASSPVRGGGLDEQYF
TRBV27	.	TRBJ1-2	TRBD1	TGTGCCAGCAGCCAAGGACAGGACACTAACTATGGCTACACCTTC	CASSQGQDTNYGYTF
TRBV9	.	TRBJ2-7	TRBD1	TGTGCCAGCAGCGTTGGACAGGGGGCAACCTACGAGCAGTACTTC	CASSVGQGATYEQYF
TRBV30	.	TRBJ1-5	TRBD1	TGTGCCTGGAGTGTGGCGGCAGGGGGACAGCCCCAGCATTTT	CAWSVAAGGQPQHF
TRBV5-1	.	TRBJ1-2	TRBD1	TGCGCCAGCAGTGTTGGGACAGCCTCTATTGGCTACACCTTC	CASSVGTASIGYTF
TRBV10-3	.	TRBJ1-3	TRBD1	TGTGCCATCAGGGGGACAGGCGAAGGAGGAAACACCATATATTTT	CAIRGTGEGGNTIYF
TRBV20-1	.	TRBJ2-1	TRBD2	TGCGTAGCGGGAGAAGTAAATGAGCAGTTCTTC	CVAGEVNEQFF
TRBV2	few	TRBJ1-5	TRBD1	TGTGCCAGCAGTCCCAGGGAACAGGGGAATCAGCCCCAGCATTTT	CASSPREQGNQPQHF
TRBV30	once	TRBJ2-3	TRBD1	TGTGCCTGGAGTGTACAGGGGTCTGGAGATACGCAGTATTTT	CAWSVQGSGDTQYF
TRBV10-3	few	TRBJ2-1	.	TGTGCCATCAGTGAGTCATGGAGAAATGAGCAGTTCTTC	CAISESWRNEQFF
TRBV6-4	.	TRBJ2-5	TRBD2	TGTGCCAGCAGTGACTCCGGAAGAGGACTAGCGGGGAGGGAGACCCAGTACTTC	CASSDSGRGLAGRETQYF
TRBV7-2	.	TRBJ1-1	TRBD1	TGTGCCAGCAGCACCCGACAGGGGACGAACACTGAAGCTTTCTTT	CASSTRQGTNTEAFF
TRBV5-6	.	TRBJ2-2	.	TGTGCCAGCGGAATCACTAGTGGGTTTCCCGGGGAGCTGTTTTTT	CASGITSGFPGELFF
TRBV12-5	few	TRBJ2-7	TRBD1	TGTGCTACTTCGGGACAGGGTAGCTCCTACGAGCAGTACTTC	CATSGQGSSYEQYF
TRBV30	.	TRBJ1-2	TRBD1	TGTGCCTGGAGTCCCCGACAGGGAAGTAGGTATGGCTACACCTTC	CAWSPRQGSRYGYTF
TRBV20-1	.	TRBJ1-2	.	TGCAGCCTCTGGTCGTCGGGTGGCTACACCTTC	CSLWSSGGYTF
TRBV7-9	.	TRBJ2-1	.	TGTGCCAGCAGGCTAGACGGATACAATGAGCAGTTCTTC	CASRLDGYNEQFF
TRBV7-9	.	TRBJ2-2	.	TGTGCCAGCAGCTTAGTACTTAACACCGGGGAGCTGTTTTTT	CASSLVLNTGELFF
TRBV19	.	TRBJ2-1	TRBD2	TGTGCCAGTAGTATAGTTTCGGGAGGTACCTACAATGAGCAGTTCTTC	CASSIVSGGTYNEQFF
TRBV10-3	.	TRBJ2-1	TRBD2	TGTGCCATCAGGGGGACTAGCGGTTACAATGAGCAGTTCTTC	CAIRGTSGYNEQFF
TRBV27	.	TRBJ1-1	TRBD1	TGTGCCAGCAGTGGGGACAGTATATCGACTTTCTTT	CASSGDSISTFF
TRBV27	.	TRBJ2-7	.	TGTGCCAGCAGTTTATCGGGGGGTGGCGAGCAGTACTTC	CASSLSGGGEQYF
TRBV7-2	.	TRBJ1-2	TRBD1	TGTGCCAGCAGCACCGGGACAGGGGGCAACTATGGCTACACCTTC	CASSTGTGGNYGYTF
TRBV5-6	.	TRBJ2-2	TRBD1	TGTGCCAGCAGCTCTGCAGGGGGCACCGGGGAGCTGTTTTTT	CASSSAGGTGELFF
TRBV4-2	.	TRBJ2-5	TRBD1	TGTGCCAGCAGTCTACAGGGGGAGCAGTACTTC	CASSLQGEQYF
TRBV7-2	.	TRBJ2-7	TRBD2	TGTGCCAGCAGCTTATCCGGGACTAGCGGGAGCTCCTACGAGCAGTACTTC	CASSLSGTSGSSYEQYF
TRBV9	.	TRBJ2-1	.	TGTGCCAGCAGCGTAGGACTAATAGATTACAATGAGCAGTTCTTC	CASSVGLIDYNEQFF
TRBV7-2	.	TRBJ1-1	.	TGTGCCAGCAGCGTGGGTGGCAGGGCTACTGAAGCTTTCTTT	CASSVGGRATEAFF
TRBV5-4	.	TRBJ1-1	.	TGTGCCAGCAGTCGGGGCGGGGTATCGAACACTGAAGCTTTCTTT	CASSRGGVSNTEAFF
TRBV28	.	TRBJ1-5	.	TGTGCCAGCAGTTTAGGGGGGATAGTCAGTCAGCCCCAGCATTTT	CASSLGGIVSQPQHF
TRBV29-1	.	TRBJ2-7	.	TGCAGCGTTGGGCCAGGGGTGAAATACGAGCAGTACTTC	CSVGPGVKYEQYF
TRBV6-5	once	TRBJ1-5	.	TGTGCCAGCAGCATACAGGTTTATAGCAATCAGCCCCAGCATTTT	CASSIQVYSNQPQHF
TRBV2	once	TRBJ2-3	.	TGTGCCAGCAGTGTGTCCAGGGATGGTAGCACAGATACGCAGTATTTT	CASSVSRDGSTDTQYF
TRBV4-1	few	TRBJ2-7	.	TGCGCCAGCAGCCAAGAAGCCGGACACGGCTACTACGAGCAGTACTTC	CASSQEAGHGYYEQYF
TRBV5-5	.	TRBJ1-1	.	TGTGCCAGCAGCTTTCGTTCTATAGGAGGGAGGACGACTGAAGCTTTCTTT	CASSFRSIGGRTTEAFF
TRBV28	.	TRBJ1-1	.	TGTGCCAGCAGTTTTGAGACACTCCGTGTCCTCGGCACTGAAGCTTTCTTT	CASSFETLRVLGTEAFF
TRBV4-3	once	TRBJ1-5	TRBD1	TGCGCCAGCAGCCTCGCCCCGGGACAGGGGGATCAGCCCCAGCATTTT	CASSLAPGQGDQPQHF
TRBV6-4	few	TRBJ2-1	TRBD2	TGTGCCAGCAGTTTAAGCGGGGAGCCCTACAATGAGCAGTTCTTC	CASSLSGEPYNEQFF
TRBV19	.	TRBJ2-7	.	TGTGCCAGTAGTATTAATGGGGCTTCCTACGAGCAGTACTTC	CASSINGASYEQYF
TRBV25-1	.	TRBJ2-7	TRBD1	TGTGCCAGCAGGAATACAGGGGCAACCGAGCAGTACTTC	CASRNTGATEQYF
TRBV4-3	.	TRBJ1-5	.	TGCGCCAGCAGCCAAGGAGAGCTCTCCTCACAGCCCCAGCATTTT	CASSQGELSSQPQHF
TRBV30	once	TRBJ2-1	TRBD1	TGTGCCTGGAGTGCCTGGACAGGATACAATGAGCAGTTCTTC	CAWSAWTGYNEQFF
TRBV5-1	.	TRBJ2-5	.	TGCGCCAGCAGCTTGGACAGGAGGGAAGAGACCCAGTACTTC	CASSLDRREETQYF
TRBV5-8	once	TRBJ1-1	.	TGTGCCAGCAGCCCCGATTACAGGGAAACTGAAGCTTTCTTT	CASSPDYRETEAFF
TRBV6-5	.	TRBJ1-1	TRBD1	TGTGCCAGCAGTCTCGGGACAGGGGCTGAAGCTTTCTTT	CASSLGTGAEAFF
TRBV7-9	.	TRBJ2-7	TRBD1	TGTGCCAGCAGCCAACAGGGGGCTGACTACGAGCAGTACTTC	CASSQQGADYEQYF
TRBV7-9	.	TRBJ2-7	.	TGTGCCAGCAGCTTAGCGACGGAGTACGAGCAGTACTTC	CASSLATEYEQYF
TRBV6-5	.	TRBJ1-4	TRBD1	TGTGCCAGCGGACGACAGGGAAACGAAAAACTGTTTTTT	CASGRQGNEKLFF
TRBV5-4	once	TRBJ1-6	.	TGTGCCAGCCGCCCCTGGGAGAGCTCCCATAATTCACCCCTCCACTTT	CASRPWESSHNSPLHF
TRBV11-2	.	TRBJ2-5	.	TGTGCCAGCAGCCCCGGGAAGCGCCCCCAAGAGACCCAGTACTTC	CASSPGKRPQETQYF
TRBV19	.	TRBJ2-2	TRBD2	TGTGCCAGTAGTATAGAAATAGCGGGAGGGCCCTCCGGGGAGCTGTTTTTT	CASSIEIAGGPSGELFF
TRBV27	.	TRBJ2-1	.	TGTGCCAGCAGGCGCCGGGGATACAATGAGCAGTTCTTC	CASRRRGYNEQFF